Presented here are 18 T cell receptor beta chains from one specimen sequenced in a study of control samples from healthy donors and cancer patients. Libraries were prepared by immunoSEQ multiplex PCR; TCRdb keeps only in-frame clonotypes and omits some of them. The sample holds almost 95,000 clones, less than 95% seen once. The sequenced sample consisted of blood. These receptors were obtained from a woman younger than 35 in good health.

The V gene is TRBV15, the J gene TRBJ2-5; D call uncertain. The V gene lost 2 bases and the J gene lost 5 bases, with 18 bases spanning the gap. The CDR3 is made up of 16 amino acids. Germline CDR1 LNHNV, CDR2 YYDKDF (reference sequence). The DNA for the CDR3 is TGTGCCACCAGCAGACCAGGTCCGGGTTCCGTGGAGACCCAGTACTTC. It encodes CATSRPGPGSVETQYF.

This sequence joins TRBV29-1 and TRBJ2-5; 7 positions agree with TRBD2. Germline-derived CDR1 and CDR2 are SQVTM and ANQGSEA. V trimming: 3 bases; J trimming: 0 bases; junction bases outside the gene matches: 1. The CDR3 covers 13 residues. CDR3 bases: TGCAGCGTTGAGCGGGGGTACCAAGAGACCCAGTACTTC. Translating gives CSVERGYQETQYF.

The rearrangement links TRBV18 to TRBJ1-1, with 7 bases aligning to TRBD1. The germline gives CDR1 KGHSH, CDR2 LQKENI. Trimming removed 4 bases from V and 1 base from J; junction bases left unmatched: 0. The CDR3 length is 13 residues. CDR3 coding DNA: TGTGCCAGCTCACAGGGGGCGAACACTGAAGCTTTCTTT. Translated, it gives CASSQGANTEAFF.

This clone has a handful of counts. The chain uses TRBV9 and TRBJ2-7; 9 nucleotides align to TRBD2. Germline V gene lookup returns CDR1 SGDLS and CDR2 YYNGEE. V trimming: 0 bases; J trimming: 4 bases; junction bases outside the gene matches: 5. The CDR3 has 15 residues. CDR3 nucleotides: TGTGCCAGCAGCGTAGGGTCTAGCGGGGCTTACGAGCAGTACTTC. It translates to CASSVGSSGAYEQYF.

The rearrangement joins TRBV7-2 to TRBJ1-2; 7 bases match TRBD1. CDR3 length: 11 amino acids. V gave up 2 bases and J gave up 12 bases; unmatched junction bases: 3. Germline V gene lookup returns CDR1 SGHTA and CDR2 FQGNSA. The CDR3 DNA reads as TGTGCCAGCAGCTTACAGGGGGGAAACACCTTC. Translating gives CASSLQGGNTF.

V usage is TRBV5-1 and J usage is TRBJ2-7, with D tentatively TRBD1 (5 bases). Looked up from germline, CDR1 is SGHRS and CDR2 is YFSETQ. With 4 bases removed from V and 3 bases from J, the gap between germline ends came to 14 bases. There are 14 residues in the CDR3. CDR3 loop: CASSPAGAFYEQYF. DNA for the CDR3: TGCGCCAGCAGCCCGGCTGGGGCGTTCTACGAGCAGTACTTC.

The J gene is TRBJ1-2, the V gene TRBV14; 10 nucleotides agree with TRBD1. This CDR3 spans 16 amino acids. Germline trimming cut 1 base from V and 4 bases from J; bases unmatched to any gene: 6. Per the germline V gene, CDR1 is SGHDN and CDR2 is FVKESK. For the CDR3, the DNA is TGTGCCAGCAGCCAAGGACCGGGACAGGGGTTCTATGGCTACACCTTC. Residues: CASSQGPGQGFYGYTF.

The gene calls are TRBV2 and TRBJ1-6; tentatively, D is TRBD1 (6 bases). Germline V CDR1 and CDR2: SNHLY, FYNNEI. The ends were cut back, 1 base at V and 8 bases at J, with 15 bases in the middle. The CDR3 spans 16 residues. CDR3: CASSEGLVGADSPLHF. The CDR3 coding sequence is TGTGCCAGCAGTGAAGGGTTGGTGGGGGCGGATTCACCCCTCCACTTT.

This rearrangement joins TRBV25-1 to TRBJ1-2, with a possible D match to TRBD1 (5 bases). The CDR3 is 14 residues long. The germline gives CDR1 MGHDK, CDR2 SYGVNS. V lost 3 bases to trimming and J lost 12 bases, with 20 bases between them. The CDR3 nucleotides are TGTGCCAGCAGTGAGTCCGTGTTCAGGGTCCCTCACACCTTC. It encodes CASSESVFRVPHTF.

V gene TRBV7-2 combines with J gene TRBJ2-5, with 7 bases that match TRBD2. CDR1 SGHTA and CDR2 FQGNSA come from the germline V gene. The CDR3 loop spans 14 amino acids. Trimming removed 2 bases from V and 5 bases from J; junction bases left unmatched: 5. The CDR3 coding sequence is TGTGCCAGCAGCTTAAGGACTAGAAAGGAGACCCAGTACTTC. As protein: CASSLRTRKETQYF.

This chain links TRBV18 with TRBJ2-3; either TRBD1 or TRBD2 may fit D (5 bases each). The CDR3 contains 14 residues. V gave up 3 bases and J gave up 2 bases, with 9 bases separating them. Germline assignment: CDR1 KGHSH and CDR2 LQKENI. CDR3 sequence: CASSPGPDTDTQYF. CDR3 in DNA: TGTGCCAGCTCACCGGGACCCGACACAGATACGCAGTATTTT.

This clone has only one observation. This chain joins TRBV10-3 and TRBJ1-2; weak D call: TRBD1 (6 bases). Germline assignment: CDR1 ENHRY and CDR2 SYGVKD. Between the trimmed V and J ends, which lost 0 bases and 6 bases, there was a span of 11 bases. This CDR3 is 14 amino acids long. This chain's CDR3 is CAISESGGPNGYTF. The CDR3 DNA reads as TGTGCCATCAGTGAGTCCGGGGGCCCCAATGGCTACACCTTC.

The CDR3 here is CTSSQDREGGPEEDTQYF. For the CDR3, the DNA is TGCACCAGCAGCCAAGATAGGGAGGGGGGGCCGGAGGAAGATACGCAGTATTTT. The rearrangement uses TRBV1 and TRBJ2-3; the tabulated D call, TRBD2, remains unverified against the DNA. TRBV1 is assigned pseudogene status. The CDR3 extends over 18 amino acids.

The chain links TRBV2 to TRBJ2-2; D remains unclear. The CDR3 has 16 residues. The V gene lost 7 bases and the J gene lost 2 bases, with 17 bases spanning the gap. Germline CDR1 is SNHLY and CDR2 is FYNNEI. CDR3 in DNA: TGTGCCAGCATTTCCGTCCAAGTCCAAAACACCGGGGAGCTGTTTTTT. This sequence encodes CASISVQVQNTGELFF.

The chain has TRBV9 and TRBJ2-3, with D unclear. V shed 2 bases and J shed 2 bases, with 6 bases lying between them. In germline, CDR1 is SGDLS, CDR2 YYNGEE. The CDR3 sequence is 13 residues long. In nucleotides, the CDR3 is TGTGCCAGCAGCGTTTTGGTCACAGATACGCAGTATTTT. This codes for CASSVLVTDTQYF.

This chain joins TRBV7-2 and TRBJ1-6; D perhaps matches TRBD1 (5 bases). The CDR3 sequence is 13 residues long. V lost 5 bases to trimming and J lost 7 bases, with 9 bases between them. Germline V gene sequence: CDR1 SGHTA, CDR2 FQGNSA. CDR3 loop: CASSINRNSPLHF. The CDR3 bases are TGTGCCAGCAGCATAAACAGGAATTCACCCCTCCACTTT.

The V call is TRBV6-5, the J call TRBJ1-1, with D possibly TRBD1 on 5 matching bases. The length of the CDR3 is 13 residues. CDR1 MNHEY and CDR2 SVGAGI come from the germline V gene. V was clipped by 2 bases and J by 3 bases, with 7 bases between them. The CDR3 DNA sequence: TGTGCCAGCAGTTACGGGGGATACACTGAAGCTTTCTTT. Its translation is CASSYGGYTEAFF.

The CDR3 region is CASSPRLAGVTGELFF. The DNA for the CDR3 is TGTGCCAGCAGTCCCCGACTAGCGGGGGTCACCGGGGAGCTGTTTTTT. V is TRBV6-2 or TRBV6-3 and J is TRBJ2-2, with 12 bases that match TRBD2. V lost 5 bases, J lost 4 bases, and 5 bases stayed unmatched. The CDR3 contains 16 residues. Per germline, CDR1 MNHEY and CDR2 SVGEGT.